This T cell receptor beta chain was captured by sequencing in a study of CD8 T cells in ankylosing spondylitis. TCRdb redid the calling of the 5' RACE reads with MiXCR, one entry per CDR3 protein. The sample consists of under 200,000 distinct CDR3 sequences, around 10% of them appearing once. The CDR3 has 16 residues. V was pared by 6 bases and J by 5 bases, with 24 bases between. Germline V gives CDR1 DFQATT, CDR2 SNEGSKA (reference sequence). There are many counts of this clonotype. The specimen was blood, either unsorted or a sorted T cell fraction (not recorded which). The V and J genes are TRBV20-1 and TRBJ2-3, with D hard to call. This receptor was obtained from a male donor with ankylosing spondylitis or in good health (not recorded which). For the CDR3, the DNA is TGCAGTGCCAACCTCGCGATACACGAGGATGGAGATACGCAGTATTTT. Its translation: CSANLAIHEDGDTQYF.